This T cell receptor beta chain comes out of a study of blood T cell repertoires in COVID-19 (dated by TCRdb to 2019 to 2021). Regarding the study in general: The collaborator samples originated in the United States, Italy and Spain and spanned the acute and convalescent phases of COVID-19. The prospective study material was composed of cDNA or gDNA derived from T cells, B-cell-depleted T cells, or PBMCs. The dataset comprised deeply sampled blood TCRbeta repertoires from subjects exposed to, actively infected with, or recovered from COVID-19. The repertoires were released in a freely available public database meant as a resource for research on the immune response to SARS-CoV-2. The samples were drawn from two sources: the first 160 participants of the ongoing ImmuneRACE study, and 1,254 subjects contributed by 6 global collaborators. A de-identified subject ID, COVID-19 status, age in years and sex were almost always included in the sample metadata. Where HLA class I and class II types were available, the types were taken from metadata supplied by the sample provider, not from assay-based typing. What the research found in general, with its limitations: The quantity of clinical and demographic metadata differed by source and by participant and was supplied without curation.

Collaborating institutions collected whole blood in K2EDTA tubes following their own protocols. For TCRbeta analysis, collaborators shipped samples in one of three forms: frozen whole blood, isolated PBMCs, or DNA extracted from either of those sample types. Notes on this clone: Its target antigen remains unknown. Nothing much larger sits one base from this clone, and base qualities are not available.

TCRbeta CDR3 regions were amplified from genomic DNA by means of the immunoSEQ Assay, a bias-controlled multiplex PCR. In the original analysis: Within the assay, amplification of reference gene primers was used to estimate how many nucleated cells each sample contained. To quantify the absolute abundance of each unique TCRbeta CDR3 rearrangement, sequence reads were collapsed and filtered. Productive Simpson clonality was computed per sample as the square root of Simpson's diversity index over productive rearrangements. Drawn from immuneACCESS, this table holds only the in-frame rearrangements with V and J called that TCRdb kept. Clones are partly lost; checked studies trace under half to an unresolved V gene and leave the rest unexplained. The DNA was the basis for D and trimming; V, J and clone size are from that table. The sample records over 130,000 clones, approximately 88% of which are singletons. Jointly, the top ten make up 25% to 35% of the sample.

The germline V gene encodes CDR1 MGHRA and CDR2 YSYEKL. Including the terminal cysteine and phenylalanine, the CDR3 comprises 15 residues. CDR3 DNA is the only sequence kept; it has 45 bases, read in frame from the first base. After removal of 4 bases from V and 2 bases from J, the junction retains 8 bases not matched to a gene. The rearranged segments are TRBV4-1 and TRBJ2-7; TRBD1 agrees with 7 junctional bases. The TCR originated in a human donor in a cohort sampled during active COVID-19. Sequenced sample: peripheral blood. In nucleotides, the sequence is TGCGCCAGCAGCCCTACAGGGGTCCCTACCTACGAGCAGTACTTC. Its translation is CASSPTGVPTYEQYF.